Sequencing of this T cell receptor (beta chain) was carried out in a study of blood T cells in healthy people across ages. For the second PCR, which ran for roughly 7 to 11 cycles, a sample-barcoded 5' primer and a J-beta primer mix were used. Each CDR3 protein is one row after TCRdb ran MiXCR on the 5' RACE reads. The sample includes hundreds of thousands of distinct CDR3 sequences, more than 35% seen only once; the top ten take 15% to 20%. The CDR3 sequence is 11 residues long. The germline V gene has CDR1 ENHRY and CDR2 SYGVKD. Trimming took off 10 bases at V and 3 bases at J, with 7 bases between the two ends. This clonotype was counted many times. Its antigen is as yet unknown. The study's findings and limits: The authors considered diversity estimates from one million T cells to be underestimates.

This sequence was found in an older man in good health. Sequenced: blood. The J gene is TRBJ2-1, the V gene TRBV10-3; D ambiguous. The CDR3 spells CATTNYNEQFF. The CDR3 DNA sequence: TGTGCCACGACCAACTACAATGAGCAGTTCTTC.